Listed here are 9 T cell receptor beta chains from one sample, sequenced in a study of blood T cell repertoires in COVID-19. Measured with immunoSEQ multiplex PCR; TCRdb has only the in-frame clones, and not every one. The sample records roughly 140,000 clones, 70% to 90% being singletons. Sequenced input: peripheral blood. The receptors were sampled from a man aged 50-60 years with acute or convalescent COVID-19.

This chain joins TRBV11-2 and TRBJ1-2, with TRBD1 matching over 8 bases. Germline V gene lookup returns CDR1 SGHAT and CDR2 FQNNGV. Unmatched junction bases numbered 4, after V lost 2 bases and J lost 2 bases. The CDR3 is made up of 15 amino acids. CDR3 loop: CASSLNTGGNYGYTF. In DNA, the CDR3 is TGTGCCAGCAGCTTAAACACAGGGGGAAACTATGGCTACACCTTC.

The chain is built from TRBV9 and TRBJ1-1; D call uncertain. Trimming shortened V by 0 bases and J by 1 base, and 7 bases separated the two germline ends. Germline CDR1 is SGDLS and CDR2 is YYNGEE. CDR3 length equals 14 residues. The CDR3, as DNA: TGTGCCAGCAGCGTAGGACAACAGAACACTGAAGCTTTCTTT. It encodes CASSVGQQNTEAFF.

The chain combines TRBV9 with TRBJ2-7, with D unresolved. The germline CDR1 and CDR2 sequences are SGDLS and YYNGEE. Trimming left V 4 bases short and J 5 bases short, with 16 bases between. The CDR3 has 14 amino acids. CDR3 DNA sequence: TGTGCCAGCAGCCCCTGGGCTATGAGTGACGAGCAGTACTTC. It yields the protein CASSPWAMSDEQYF.

The CDR3 coding sequence is TGCGCCAGCCAGACTAGCGGAACAGATACGCAGTATTTT. Encoded protein: CASQTSGTDTQYF. The rearrangement links TRBV5-1 to TRBJ2-3; 9 bases match TRBD2. Germline CDR1 and CDR2: SGHRS and YFSETQ. The CDR3 consists of 13 residues. V trimming: 7 bases; J trimming: 3 bases; junction bases outside the gene matches: 3.

This clone occurred a few times. The chain uses TRBV9 and TRBJ2-3; 13 nucleotides agree with TRBD2. Germline values: CDR1 SGDLS, CDR2 YYNGEE. V lost 2 bases to trimming and J lost 0 bases; unmatched junction nucleotides: 6. The CDR3 has 18 residues. Here the CDR3 DNA reads TGTGCCAGCAGCGTGACTAGCGGGGGGCCCCTAAGCACAGATACGCAGTATTTT. This encodes CASSVTSGGPLSTDTQYF.

This sequence joins TRBV18 and TRBJ1-5, with D unresolved. V was trimmed by 2 bases and J by 1 base, leaving 15 bases between them. Germline V CDR1 and CDR2: KGHSH, LQKENI. This CDR3 has 17 residues. The CDR3 nucleotides read TGTGCCAGCTCACCAAACTATCTGACGGAAAGCAATCAGCCCCAGCATTTT. It codes for CASSPNYLTESNQPQHF. The full variable domain, rest sourced from reference TRBV18 and TRBJ1-5, is NAGVMQNPRHLVRRRGQEARLRCSPMKGHSHVYWYRQLPEEGLKFMVYLQKENIIDESGMPKERFSAEFPKEGPSILRIQQVVRGDSAAYFCASSPNYLTESNQPQHFGDGTRLSIL.

The chain links TRBV7-3 to TRBJ1-6; 10 bases map to TRBD1. Trimming cost V 4 bases and J 7 bases; bases outside gene matches: 7. The CDR3 has 16 amino acids. Germline V gene data show CDR1 as SGHTA and CDR2 as FQGTGA. CDR3 DNA: TGTGCCAGCAGCTCGACAGGGGGCTCCGGGAATTCACCCCTCCACTTT. Its protein is CASSSTGGSGNSPLHF.

The V and J genes are TRBV7-8 and TRBJ2-5, with 10 bases fitting TRBD1. With V trimmed by 3 bases and J by 1 base, 2 bases remained unmatched. CDR1 is SGHVS and CDR2 is FQNEAQ in the germline V gene. The CDR3 loop spans 15 amino acids. CDR3 nucleotides: TGTGCCAGCAGCTTGGGACAGGGGATCCAAGAGACCCAGTACTTC. As protein: CASSLGQGIQETQYF.

The chain links TRBV9 to TRBJ2-7; TRBD2 agrees at 11 bases. Germline V gene sequence: CDR1 SGDLS, CDR2 YYNGEE. This CDR3 contains 18 residues. The V and J ends lost 1 base and 2 bases, in that order; junction bases with no gene match: 11. Here the CDR3 DNA reads TGTGCCAGCAGCGTAAGTCCAAGTCTAGCGGGGGGAACCTACGAGCAGTACTTC. It specifies CASSVSPSLAGGTYEQYF.